One TCR beta chain is described in this entry. The CDR3 spans 14 residues. V lost 7 bases and J 4 bases, leaving 17 bases between the germline ends. Germline CDR1 and CDR2: SNHLY and FYNNEI. Original methodology: Reference gene primers were amplified, and this amplification served to estimate nucleated cell counts. Clones were sequenced by immunoSEQ multiplex PCR, and TCRdb holds only the in-frame ones, with some missing. V, J and clone size are taken as reported in that table, and D and trimming were inferred from the DNA itself. The sample carries under 350,000 clones, around nine tenths recorded once. These data come from a study of blood T cell repertoires in COVID-19. Overall study: The cDNA or gDNA used as material had been derived from T cells, B-cell-depleted T cells, or PBMCs.

This sequence was found in a man in his forties with acute or convalescent COVID-19. The sequenced sample was peripheral blood. The genes are TRBV2 and TRBJ2-7, with D tentatively TRBD1 (6 bases). This chain's CDR3 is CASTEQGIPYEQYF. The CDR3 bases are TGTGCCAGCACCGAGCAGGGGATTCCGTACGAGCAGTACTTC.